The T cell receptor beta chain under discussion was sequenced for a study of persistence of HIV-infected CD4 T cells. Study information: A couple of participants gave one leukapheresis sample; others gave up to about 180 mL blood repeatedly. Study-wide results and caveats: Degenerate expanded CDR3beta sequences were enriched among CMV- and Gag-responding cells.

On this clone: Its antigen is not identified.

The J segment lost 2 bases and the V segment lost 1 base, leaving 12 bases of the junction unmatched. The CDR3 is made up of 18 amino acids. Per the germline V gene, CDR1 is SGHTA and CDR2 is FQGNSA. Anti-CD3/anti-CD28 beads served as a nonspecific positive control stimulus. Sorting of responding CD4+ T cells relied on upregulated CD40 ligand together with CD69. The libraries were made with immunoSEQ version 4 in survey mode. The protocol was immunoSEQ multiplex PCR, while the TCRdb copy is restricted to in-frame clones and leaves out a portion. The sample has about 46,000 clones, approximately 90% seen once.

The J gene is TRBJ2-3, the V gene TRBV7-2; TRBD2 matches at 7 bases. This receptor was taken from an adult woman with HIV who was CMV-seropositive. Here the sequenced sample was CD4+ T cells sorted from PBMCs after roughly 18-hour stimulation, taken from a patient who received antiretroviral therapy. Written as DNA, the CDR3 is TGTGCCAGCAGCTTAGTTAGATTGACTAGCAAAGCCACAGATACGCAGTATTTT. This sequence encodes CASSLVRLTSKATDTQYF.